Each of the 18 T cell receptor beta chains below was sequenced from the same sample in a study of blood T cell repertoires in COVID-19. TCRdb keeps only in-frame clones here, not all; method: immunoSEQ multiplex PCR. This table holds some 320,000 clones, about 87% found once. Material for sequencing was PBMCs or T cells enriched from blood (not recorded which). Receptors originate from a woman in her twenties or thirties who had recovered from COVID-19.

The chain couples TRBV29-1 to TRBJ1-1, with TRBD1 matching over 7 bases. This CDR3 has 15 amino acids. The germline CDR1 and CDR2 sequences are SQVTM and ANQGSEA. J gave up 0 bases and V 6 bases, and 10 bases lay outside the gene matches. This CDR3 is CSVKGQLNMNTEAFF. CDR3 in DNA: TGCAGCGTGAAGGGACAGCTTAACATGAACACTGAAGCTTTCTTT.

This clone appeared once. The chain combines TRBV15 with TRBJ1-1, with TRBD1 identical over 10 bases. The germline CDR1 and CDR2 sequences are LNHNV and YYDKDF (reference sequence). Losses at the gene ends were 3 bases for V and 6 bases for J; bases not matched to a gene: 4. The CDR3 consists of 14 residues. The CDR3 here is CATSSRQGAPEAFF. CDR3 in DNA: TGTGCCACCAGCAGCCGACAGGGGGCCCCTGAAGCTTTCTTT.

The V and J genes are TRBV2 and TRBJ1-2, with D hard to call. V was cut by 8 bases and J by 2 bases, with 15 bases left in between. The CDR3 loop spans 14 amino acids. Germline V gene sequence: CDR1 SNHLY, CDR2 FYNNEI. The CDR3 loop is CASSGGPGNYGYTF. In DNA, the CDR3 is TGTGCCAGCTCAGGAGGGCCGGGGAACTATGGCTACACCTTC.

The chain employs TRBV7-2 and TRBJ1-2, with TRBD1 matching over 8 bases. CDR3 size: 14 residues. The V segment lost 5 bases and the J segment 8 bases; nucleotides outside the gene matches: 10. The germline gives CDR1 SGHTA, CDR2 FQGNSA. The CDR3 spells CASSQGTGHWGYTF. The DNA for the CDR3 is TGTGCCAGCAGCCAGGGGACAGGCCACTGGGGCTACACCTTC.

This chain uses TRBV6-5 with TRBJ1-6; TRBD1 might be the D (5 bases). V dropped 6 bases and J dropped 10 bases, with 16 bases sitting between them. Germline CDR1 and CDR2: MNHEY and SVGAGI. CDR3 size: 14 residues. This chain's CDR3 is CASSAGHSESPLHF. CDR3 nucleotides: TGTGCCAGCAGCGCCGGACACTCTGAGTCACCCCTCCACTTT.

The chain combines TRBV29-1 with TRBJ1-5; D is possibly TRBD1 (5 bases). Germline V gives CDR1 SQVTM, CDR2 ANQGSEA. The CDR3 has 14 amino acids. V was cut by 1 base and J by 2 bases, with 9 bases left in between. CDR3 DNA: TGCAGCGTTGAAGGCAGGGAGGGCAATCAGCCCCAGCATTTT. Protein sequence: CSVEGREGNQPQHF.

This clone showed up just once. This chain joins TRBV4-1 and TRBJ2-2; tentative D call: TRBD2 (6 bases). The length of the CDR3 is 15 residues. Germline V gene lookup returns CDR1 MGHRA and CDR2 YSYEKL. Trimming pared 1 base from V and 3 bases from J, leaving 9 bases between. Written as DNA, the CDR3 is TGCGCCAGCAGCCAAGTAGGGACTTACACCGGGGAGCTGTTTTTT. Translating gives CASSQVGTYTGELFF.

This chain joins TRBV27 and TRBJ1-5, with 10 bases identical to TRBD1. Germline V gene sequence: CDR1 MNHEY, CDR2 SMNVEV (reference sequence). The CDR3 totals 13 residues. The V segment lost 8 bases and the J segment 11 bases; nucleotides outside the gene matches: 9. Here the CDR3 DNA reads TGTGCCAGCTGGGGACAGGGGCCTAGCGCCCAGCATTTT. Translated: CASWGQGPSAQHF.

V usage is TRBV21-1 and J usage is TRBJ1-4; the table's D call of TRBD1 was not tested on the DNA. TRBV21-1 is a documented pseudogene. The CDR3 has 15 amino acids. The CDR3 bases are TGTGCCAGCAGCACCCGGACAGGTCTTGATGAAAAACTGTTTTTT. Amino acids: CASSTRTGLDEKLFF.

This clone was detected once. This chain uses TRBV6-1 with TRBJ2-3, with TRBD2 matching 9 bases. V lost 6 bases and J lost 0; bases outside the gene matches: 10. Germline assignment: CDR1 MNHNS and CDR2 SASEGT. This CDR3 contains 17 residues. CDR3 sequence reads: CASREPGLAKSTDTQYF. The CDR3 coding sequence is TGTGCCAGCAGGGAACCAGGACTAGCGAAAAGCACAGATACGCAGTATTTT.

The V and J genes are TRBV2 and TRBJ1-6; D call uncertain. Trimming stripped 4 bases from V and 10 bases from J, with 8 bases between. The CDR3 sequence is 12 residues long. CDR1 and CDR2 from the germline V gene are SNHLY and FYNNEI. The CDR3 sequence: CASSGDSSPLHF. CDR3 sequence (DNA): TGTGCCAGCAGTGGAGACTCGTCACCCCTCCACTTT.

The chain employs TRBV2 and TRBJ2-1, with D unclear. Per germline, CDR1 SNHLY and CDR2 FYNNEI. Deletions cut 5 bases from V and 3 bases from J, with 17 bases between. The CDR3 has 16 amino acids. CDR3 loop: CASSRSGSPLYNEQFF. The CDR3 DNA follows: TGTGCCAGCAGTCGGTCCGGGTCCCCCCTCTACAATGAGCAGTTCTTC.

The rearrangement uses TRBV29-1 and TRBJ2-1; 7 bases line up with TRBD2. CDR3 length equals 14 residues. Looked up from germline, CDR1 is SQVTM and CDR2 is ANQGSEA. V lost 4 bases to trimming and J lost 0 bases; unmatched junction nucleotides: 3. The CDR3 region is CSVGSGASYNEQFF. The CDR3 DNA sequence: TGCAGCGTTGGAAGCGGGGCCTCCTACAATGAGCAGTTCTTC.

CDR3 nucleotides: TGTGCCCGATTACAGGGGGGGAATTCACCCCTCCACTTT. Amino acid sequence: CARLQGGNSPLHF. The V call is TRBV6-4, the J call TRBJ1-6; 8 bases line up with TRBD1. The CDR3 length is 13 residues. V lost 11 bases, J lost 7 bases, and 7 bases stayed unmatched. Germline lookup yields CDR1 MRHNA and CDR2 SNTAGT.

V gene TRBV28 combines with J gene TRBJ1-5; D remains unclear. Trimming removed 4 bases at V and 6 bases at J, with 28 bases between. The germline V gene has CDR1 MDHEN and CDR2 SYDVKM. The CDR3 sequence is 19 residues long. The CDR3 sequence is CASSYGVALNLFGGQPQHF. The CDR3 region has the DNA TGTGCCAGCAGTTATGGGGTCGCCCTGAATTTATTTGGAGGTCAGCCCCAGCATTTT.

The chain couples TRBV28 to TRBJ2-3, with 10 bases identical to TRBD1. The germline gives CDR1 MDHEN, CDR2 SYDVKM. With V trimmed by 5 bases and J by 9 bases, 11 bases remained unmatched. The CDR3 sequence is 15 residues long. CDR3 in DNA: TGTGCCAGCAGTCAACCCGGGACAGGGGCCAACACGCAGTATTTT. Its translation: CASSQPGTGANTQYF.

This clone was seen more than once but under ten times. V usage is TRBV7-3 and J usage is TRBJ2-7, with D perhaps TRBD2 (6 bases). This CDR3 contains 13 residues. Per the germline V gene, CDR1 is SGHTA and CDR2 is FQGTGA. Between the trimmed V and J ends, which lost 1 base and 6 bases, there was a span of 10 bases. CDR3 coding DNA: TGTGCCAGCAGCTTAAGGATGGGAGGCGAGCAGTACTTC. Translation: CASSLRMGGEQYF.

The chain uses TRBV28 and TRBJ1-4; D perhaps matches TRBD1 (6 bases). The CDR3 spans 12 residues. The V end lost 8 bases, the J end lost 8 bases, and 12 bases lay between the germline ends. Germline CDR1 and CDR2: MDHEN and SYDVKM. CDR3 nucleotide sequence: TGTGCCAGCGCCGGGACAAGCGAAAAACTGTTTTTT. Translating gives CASAGTSEKLFF. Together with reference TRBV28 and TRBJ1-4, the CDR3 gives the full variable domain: DVKVTQSSRYLVKRTGEKVFLECVQDMDHENMFWYRQDPGLGLRLIYFSYDVKMKEKGDIPEGYSVSREKKERFSLILESASTNQTSMYLCASAGTSEKLFFGSGTQLSVL.